A selection of T cell receptor beta chains follows, all from one sample in a study of regulatory T cells in long-lasting Graves disease. TCRdb processed the multiplex PCR reads anew with MiXCR; each CDR3 protein has one entry. Seen here are roughly 320,000 distinct CDR3 sequences, approximately 16% observed once, and the top ten hold 30%. The data also belong to a second study, concerning T cells in Graves' hyperthyroidism and ophthalmopathy.

The sequenced sample was peripheral blood mononuclear cells (PBMCs), obtained at new diagnosis, from a patient treated with antithyroid drugs. The origin of the receptors is a man aged 35 to 55 with Graves disease. The CDR3 runs from the conserved cysteine through the conserved F or W.

>TRBJ2-1|TRBV7-9
CASSFRGALYNEQFF
>TRBJ1-2|TRBV28
CASSPSGRRSYGYTF
>TRBJ1-1|TRBV4-2
CASSQDEGLAEAFF
>TRBJ1-2|TRBV14
CASSQGTNYGYTF
>TRBJ1-6|TRBV28
CASSLRLNSNSYNSPLHF
>TRBJ1-1|TRBV3-1
CASSQGRQVPEAFF
>TRBJ2-3|TRBV12-3/TRBV12-4
CASSSRDRYTDTQYF
>TRBJ1-4|TRBV29-1
CSAGTGYREKLFF
>TRBJ1-1|TRBV2
CASRAQGDHTEAFF
>TRBJ2-6|TRBV11-2
CAAGTGSSGANVLTF
>TRBJ1-2|TRBV30
CAWSDRLGTGLSIRRTF
>TRBJ2-6|TRBV11-2
CASSLLRIWVLEGSGANVLTF
>TRBJ1-1|TRBV19
CASTPSGYGRSPNTEAFF
>TRBJ1-5|TRBV30
CAWSEGGLFQPQHF
>TRBJ1-1|TRBV20-1
CSAKTGTGENTEAFF